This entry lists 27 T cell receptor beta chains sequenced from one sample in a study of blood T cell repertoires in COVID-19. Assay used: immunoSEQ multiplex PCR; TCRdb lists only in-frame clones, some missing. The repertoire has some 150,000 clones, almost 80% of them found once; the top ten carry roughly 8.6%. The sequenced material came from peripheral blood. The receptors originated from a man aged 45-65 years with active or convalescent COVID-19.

CDR3 coding DNA: TGCGCCAGCAGCCGGGGACTAGCGGGAGAAGAGACCCAGTACTTC. Translation gives CASSRGLAGEETQYF. The chain uses TRBV5-1 and TRBJ2-5; 14 nucleotides line up with TRBD2. Germline CDR1 SGHRS, CDR2 YFSETQ. The V gene end was trimmed by 4 bases and the J gene end by 3 bases; junction bases not matched to a gene: 2. The CDR3 covers 15 residues.

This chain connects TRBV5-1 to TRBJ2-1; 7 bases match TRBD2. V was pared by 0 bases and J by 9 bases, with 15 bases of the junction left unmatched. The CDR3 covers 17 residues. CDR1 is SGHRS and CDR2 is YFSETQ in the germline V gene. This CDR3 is CASSLVTSAPGGGEQFF. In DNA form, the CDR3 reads TGCGCCAGCAGCTTGGTAACTAGCGCGCCGGGGGGTGGTGAGCAGTTCTTC. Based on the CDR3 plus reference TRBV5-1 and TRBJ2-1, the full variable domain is KAGVTQTPRYLIKTRGQQVTLSCSPISGHRSVSWYQQTPGQGLQFLFEYFSETQRNKGNFPGRFSGRQFSNSRSEMNVSTLELGDSALYLCASSLVTSAPGGGEQFFGPGTRLTVL.

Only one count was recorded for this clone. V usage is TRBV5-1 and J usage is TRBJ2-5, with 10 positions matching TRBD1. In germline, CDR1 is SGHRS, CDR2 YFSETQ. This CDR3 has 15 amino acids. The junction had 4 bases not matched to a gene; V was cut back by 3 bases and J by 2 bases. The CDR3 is CASSSPDRGQETQYF. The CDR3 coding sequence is TGCGCCAGCAGCTCGCCGGACAGGGGGCAAGAGACCCAGTACTTC.

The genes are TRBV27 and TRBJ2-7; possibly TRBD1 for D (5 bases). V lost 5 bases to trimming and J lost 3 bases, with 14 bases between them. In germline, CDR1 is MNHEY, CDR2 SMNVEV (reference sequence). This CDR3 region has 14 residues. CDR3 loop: CASSPFGADYEQYF. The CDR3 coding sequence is TGTGCCAGCAGTCCATTTGGGGCCGACTACGAGCAGTACTTC.

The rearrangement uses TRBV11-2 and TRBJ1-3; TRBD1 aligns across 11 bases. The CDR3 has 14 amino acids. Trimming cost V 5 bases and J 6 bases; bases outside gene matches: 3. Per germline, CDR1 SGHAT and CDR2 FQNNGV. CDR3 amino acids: CASSLGQGVNTIYF. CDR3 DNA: TGTGCCAGCAGCCTGGGACAGGGGGTAAACACCATATATTTT. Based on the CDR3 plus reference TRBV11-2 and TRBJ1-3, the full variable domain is EAGVAQSPRYKIIEKRQSVAFWCNPISGHATLYWYQQILGQGPKLLIQFQNNGVVDDSQLPKDRFSAERLKGVDSTLKIQPAKLEDSAVYLCASSLGQGVNTIYFGEGSWLTVV.

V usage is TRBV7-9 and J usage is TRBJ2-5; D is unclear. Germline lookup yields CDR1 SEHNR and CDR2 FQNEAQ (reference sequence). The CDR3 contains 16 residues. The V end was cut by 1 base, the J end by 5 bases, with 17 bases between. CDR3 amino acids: CASSLDDGPRRETQYF. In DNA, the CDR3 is TGTGCCAGCAGCTTAGATGATGGGCCAAGAAGGGAGACCCAGTACTTC.

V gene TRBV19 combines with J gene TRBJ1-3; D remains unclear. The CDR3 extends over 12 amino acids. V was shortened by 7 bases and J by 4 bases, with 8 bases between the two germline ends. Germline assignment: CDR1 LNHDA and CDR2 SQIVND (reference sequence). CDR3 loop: CASKHSGNTIYF. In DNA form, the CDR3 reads TGTGCCAGTAAGCACAGCGGAAACACCATATATTTT.

The CDR3 loop reads CASTPGTGGGYEQYF. The DNA of the CDR3 is TGTGCCAGTACCCCCGGGACAGGGGGCGGTTACGAGCAGTACTTC. The chain couples TRBV19 to TRBJ2-7; 12 bases fit TRBD1. V shed 7 bases, J shed 4 bases, and the junction held 8 bases outside the gene matches. The CDR3 has 15 residues. Germline CDR1 and CDR2: LNHDA and SQIVND (reference sequence).

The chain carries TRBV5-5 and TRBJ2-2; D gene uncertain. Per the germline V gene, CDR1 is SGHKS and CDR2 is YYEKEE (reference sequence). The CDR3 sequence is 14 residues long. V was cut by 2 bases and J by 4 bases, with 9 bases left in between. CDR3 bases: TGTGCCAGCAGCTTAGATGTTAGCACCGGGGAGCTGTTTTTT. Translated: CASSLDVSTGELFF. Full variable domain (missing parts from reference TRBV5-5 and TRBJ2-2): DAGVTQSPTHLIKTRGQQVTLRCSPISGHKSVSWYQQVLGQGPQFIFQYYEKEERGRGNFPDRFSARQFPNYSSELNVNALLLGDSALYLCASSLDVSTGELFFGEGSRLTVL.

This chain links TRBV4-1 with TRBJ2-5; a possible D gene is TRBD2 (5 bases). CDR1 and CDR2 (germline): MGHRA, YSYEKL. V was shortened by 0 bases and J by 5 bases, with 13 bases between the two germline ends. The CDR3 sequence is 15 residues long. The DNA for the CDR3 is TGCGCCAGCAGCCAAGAAAGAGGGATAGGGGAGACCCAGTACTTC. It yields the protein CASSQERGIGETQYF.

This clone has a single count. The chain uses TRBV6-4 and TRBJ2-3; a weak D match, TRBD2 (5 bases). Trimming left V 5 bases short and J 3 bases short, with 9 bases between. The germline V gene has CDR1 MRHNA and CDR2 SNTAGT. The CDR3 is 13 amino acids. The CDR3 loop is CASSKEETDTQYF. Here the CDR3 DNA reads TGTGCCAGCAGTAAGGAGGAGACAGATACGCAGTATTTT.

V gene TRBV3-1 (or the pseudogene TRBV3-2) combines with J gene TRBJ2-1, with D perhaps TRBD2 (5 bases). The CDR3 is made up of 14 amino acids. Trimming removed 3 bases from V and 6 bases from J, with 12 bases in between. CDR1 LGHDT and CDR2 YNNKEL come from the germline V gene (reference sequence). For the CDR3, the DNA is TGTGCCAGCAGCCAGGGCGGCGGGCTCAATGAGCAGTTCTTC. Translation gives CASSQGGGLNEQFF.

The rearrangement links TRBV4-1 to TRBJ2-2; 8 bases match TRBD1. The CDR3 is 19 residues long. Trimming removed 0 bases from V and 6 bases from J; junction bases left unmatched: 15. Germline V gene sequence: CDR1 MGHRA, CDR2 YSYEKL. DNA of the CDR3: TGCGCCAGCAGCCAAGATGAAGTCTACGTGACAGGGGAGTCCGGGGAGCTGTTTTTT. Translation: CASSQDEVYVTGESGELFF.

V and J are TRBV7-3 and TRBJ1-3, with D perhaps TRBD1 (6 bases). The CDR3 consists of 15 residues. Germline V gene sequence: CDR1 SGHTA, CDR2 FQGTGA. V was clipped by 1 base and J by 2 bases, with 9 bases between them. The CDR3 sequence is CASSLMPGAGNTIYF. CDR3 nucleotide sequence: TGTGCCAGCAGCTTAATGCCAGGGGCTGGAAACACCATATATTTT.

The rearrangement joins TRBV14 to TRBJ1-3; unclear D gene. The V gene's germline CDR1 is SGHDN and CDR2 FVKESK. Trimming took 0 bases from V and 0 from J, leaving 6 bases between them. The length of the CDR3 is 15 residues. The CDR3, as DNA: TGTGCCAGCAGCCAAGAAGCGGTCTCTGGAAACACCATATATTTT. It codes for CASSQEAVSGNTIYF. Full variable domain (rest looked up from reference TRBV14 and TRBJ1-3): EAGVTQFPSHSVIEKGQTVTLRCDPISGHDNLYWYRRVMGKEIKFLLHFVKESKQDESGMPNNRFLAERTGGTYSTLKVQPAELEDSGVYFCASSQEAVSGNTIYFGEGSWLTVV.

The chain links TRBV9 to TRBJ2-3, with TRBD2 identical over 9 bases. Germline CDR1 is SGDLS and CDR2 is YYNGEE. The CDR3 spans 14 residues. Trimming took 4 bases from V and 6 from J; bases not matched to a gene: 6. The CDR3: CASSQTGLADTQYF. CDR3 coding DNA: TGTGCCAGCAGCCAGACCGGACTAGCGGATACGCAGTATTTT.

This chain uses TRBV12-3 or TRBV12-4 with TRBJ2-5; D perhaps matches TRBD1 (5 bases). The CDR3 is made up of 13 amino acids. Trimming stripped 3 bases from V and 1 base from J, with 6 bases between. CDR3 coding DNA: TGTGCCAGCAGTTTCCAGGGCCAAGAGACCCAGTACTTC. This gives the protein CASSFQGQETQYF.

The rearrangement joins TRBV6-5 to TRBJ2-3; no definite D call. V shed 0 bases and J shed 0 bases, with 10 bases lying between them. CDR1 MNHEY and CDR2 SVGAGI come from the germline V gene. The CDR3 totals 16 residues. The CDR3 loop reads CASSYSARRSTDTQYF. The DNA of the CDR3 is TGTGCCAGCAGTTACTCGGCGAGGAGAAGCACAGATACGCAGTATTTT.

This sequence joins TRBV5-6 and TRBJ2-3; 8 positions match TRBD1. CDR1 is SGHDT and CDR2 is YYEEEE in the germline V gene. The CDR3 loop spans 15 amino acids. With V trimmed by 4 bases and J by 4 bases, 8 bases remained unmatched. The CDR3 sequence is CASSDTTGAPDTQYF. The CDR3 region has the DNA TGTGCCAGCAGCGATACGACAGGGGCACCAGATACGCAGTATTTT.

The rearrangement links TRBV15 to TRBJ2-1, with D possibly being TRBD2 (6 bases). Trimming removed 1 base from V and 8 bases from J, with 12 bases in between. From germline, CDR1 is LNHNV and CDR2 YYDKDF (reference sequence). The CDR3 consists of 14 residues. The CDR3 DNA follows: TGTGCCACCAGCAGAGGTCGGACTAACGATGAGCAGTTCTTC. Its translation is CATSRGRTNDEQFF.

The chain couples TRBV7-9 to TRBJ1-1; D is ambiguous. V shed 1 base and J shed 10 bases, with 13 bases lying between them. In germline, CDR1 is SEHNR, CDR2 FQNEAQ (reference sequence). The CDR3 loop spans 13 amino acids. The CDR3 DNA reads TGTGCCAGCAGCTTAGACACCTTATCTTCAGCTTTCTTT. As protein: CASSLDTLSSAFF.

The CDR3 is CASSQRGGGETQYF. The CDR3 nucleotides are TGTGCCAGCAGCCAAAGGGGGGGCGGGGAGACCCAGTACTTC. The genes are TRBV3-1 (or the pseudogene TRBV3-2) and TRBJ2-5; a weak D match, TRBD2 (7 bases). This CDR3 spans 14 amino acids. Trimming took off 2 bases at V and 5 bases at J, with 12 bases between the two ends. CDR1 and CDR2 from the germline V gene are LGHDT and YNNKEL (reference sequence).

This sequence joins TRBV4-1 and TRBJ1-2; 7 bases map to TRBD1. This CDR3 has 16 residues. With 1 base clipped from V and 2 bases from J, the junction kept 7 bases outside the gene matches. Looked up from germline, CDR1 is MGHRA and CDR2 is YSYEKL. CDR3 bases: TGCGCCAGCAGCCAAGTTGAAGGGGGCGGAAACTATGGCTACACCTTC. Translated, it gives CASSQVEGGGNYGYTF.

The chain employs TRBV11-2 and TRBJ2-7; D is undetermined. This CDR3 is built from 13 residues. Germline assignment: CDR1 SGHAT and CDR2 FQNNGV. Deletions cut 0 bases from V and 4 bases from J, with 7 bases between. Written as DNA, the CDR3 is TGTGCCAGCAGCTTAGAGGCCGTTTACGAGCAGTACTTC. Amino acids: CASSLEAVYEQYF.

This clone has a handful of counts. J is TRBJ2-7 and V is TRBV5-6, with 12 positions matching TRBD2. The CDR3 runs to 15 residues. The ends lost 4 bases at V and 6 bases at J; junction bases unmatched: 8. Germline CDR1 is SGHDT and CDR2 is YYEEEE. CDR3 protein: CASSPRRLAGVEQYF. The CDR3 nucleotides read TGTGCCAGCAGCCCCCGTCGACTAGCGGGAGTCGAGCAGTACTTC. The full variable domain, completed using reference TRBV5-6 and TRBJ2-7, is DAGVTQSPTHLIKTRGQQVTLRCSPKSGHDTVSWYQQALGQGPQFIFQYYEEEERQRGNFPDRFSGHQFPNYSSELNVNALLLGDSALYLCASSPRRLAGVEQYFGPGTRLTVT.

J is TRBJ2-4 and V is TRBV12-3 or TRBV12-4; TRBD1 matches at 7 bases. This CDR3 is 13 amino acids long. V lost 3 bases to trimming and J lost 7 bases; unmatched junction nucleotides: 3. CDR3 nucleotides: TGTGCCAGCAGTTTTAAGGGGGCGAACATTCAGTACTTC. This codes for CASSFKGANIQYF.

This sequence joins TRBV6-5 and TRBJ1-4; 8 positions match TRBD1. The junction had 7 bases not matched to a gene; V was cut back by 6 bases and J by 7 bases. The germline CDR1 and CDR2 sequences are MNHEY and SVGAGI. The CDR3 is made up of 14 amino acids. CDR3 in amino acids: CASRPTGVAEKLFF. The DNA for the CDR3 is TGTGCCAGCAGACCGACAGGGGTGGCTGAAAAACTGTTTTTT.